This TCR beta chain comes out of a study of cytomegalovirus exposure and HLA in healthy donors. On this clone: What it binds is not known.

Whole-study results and caveats: An analysis that was carried out later associated 16,951 TCR beta sequences with HLA alleles at 0.05 false discovery rate. The majority of TCR sequences were rare, yet some public TCRs appeared in many donors.

Germline CDR1 LNHDA, CDR2 SQIVND (reference sequence). Trimming removed 8 bases from V and 5 bases from J; junction bases left unmatched: 10. The CDR3 totals 14 residues. The PCR employed 60 Vbeta primers together with 13 Jbeta primers. Produced via immunoSEQ multiplex PCR; TCRdb's table is partial and in-frame only. The sample shows about 160,000 clones, 87% of them seen only once. The sequence derives from a young woman in good health and CMV-seronegative. This chain joins TRBV19 and TRBJ2-7, with TRBD1 identical over 9 bases. The sample was PBMCs. The CDR3 DNA follows: TGTGCCAGTCGGCCAAGGGGACAGGGTGACGAGCAGTACTTC. Translation: CASRPRGQGDEQYF. The whole variable domain, filled in from reference TRBV19 and TRBJ2-7, reads DGGITQSPKYLFRKEGQNVTLSCEQNLNHDAMYWYRQDPGQGLRLIYYSQIVNDFQKGDIAEGYSVSREKKESFPLTVTSAQKNPTAFYLCASRPRGQGDEQYFGPGTRLTVT.